A selection of T cell receptor beta chains follows, all from one sample in a study of shared clonotypes between healthy human individuals. The table came from immunoSEQ multiplex PCR; TCRdb's copy has only in-frame clones and leaves some out. The repertoire holds 2.3 million or so clones, with over 85% as singletons. Sequenced input: naive CD4+ T cells from PBMCs. The receptors here all came from a man younger than 35 in good health. Some clones in this sample may be carry-over from other donors' samples. The conserved cysteine and the conserved F or W are not part of the CDR3 here.

J	V	CDR3
TRBJ2-2	TRBV27	ASSTLRTGTSGRGRTGELF
TRBJ2-1	TRBV28	ASSSPGGSGEQF
TRBJ2-7	TRBV7-2	ASSSTSGRAPEQY
TRBJ2-3	TRBV6-4	ASSDSGASGRDTQY
TRBJ2-5	TRBV14	ASSQDSTEGFSVPGQETQY
TRBJ2-7	TRBV18	ASSPQLDEQY
TRBJ1-1	TRBV21-1	ASSPLGQGQGLNTEAF
TRBJ1-1	TRBV6-6	ASSWTENTEAF
TRBJ1-2	TRBV7-9	ASSRGEAGGYT
TRBJ1-2	TRBV6-1	ASRDSRTGGVGYT
TRBJ1-4	TRBV28	ASRGVGTGNEKLF